These T cell receptor beta chains were read from a single sample in a study of T cell repertoires in cytomegalovirus infection. Their recognized antigens are unknown. TCRdb passed the reads through MiXCR, listing each CDR3 protein once. Here the sample spans more than 250,000 distinct CDR3 sequences, 25% being singletons. Sequenced material: cultured PBMCs, taken from culture after CMV antigen stimulation. The receptors were sampled from a human donor in good health (CMV status not recorded). Some clones in this sample may be carry-over from other donors' samples. CDR3s include the opening cysteine and the closing phenylalanine or tryptophan. A D gene is named only where the DNA matches it firmly.

>TRBJ2-3|16|TRBV7-2|-
CASSSTWGGDTDTQYF
>TRBJ2-1|15|TRBV7-2|TRBD2
CASSLGPSGTNEQFF
>TRBJ2-3|13|TRBV7-6|-
CASSFEGVDTQYF
>TRBJ1-2|13|TRBV25-1|-
CASSAEHRDGYTF
>TRBJ2-3|13|TRBV12-3/TRBV12-4|-
CASSWAAPDTQYF
>TRBJ1-2|15|TRBV7-3|TRBD1
CASSPGTGGVYGYTF
>TRBJ2-1|15|TRBV19|TRBD2
CASRSGLAGKYEQFF
>TRBJ1-2|15|TRBV28|TRBD1
CASSFGTGASGGYTF
>TRBJ1-2|16|TRBV7-2|-
CASSLILVLRRSGYTF
>TRBJ2-3|16|TRBV11-2|TRBD2
CASSFFGLGLADTQYF
>TRBJ2-1|19|TRBV7-9|TRBD2
CASSLDEVGGPRSYNEQFF
>TRBJ2-7|15|TRBV6-5|-
CASSYGGPSSYEQYF
>TRBJ1-1|13|TRBV12-3/TRBV12-4|-
CASRYRWDTEAFF
>TRBJ1-2|15|TRBV2|-
CASSEFAGIEPGYTF
>TRBJ2-5|14|TRBV6-2/TRBV6-3|TRBD1
CASSPGQGLETQYF
>TRBJ2-2|13|TRBV7-4|-
CASSFRETGELFF
>TRBJ1-1|15|TRBV5-4|-
CASSAEVARNTEAFF
>TRBJ1-6|13|TRBV6-2/TRBV6-3|-
CASSYSGVSPLHF
>TRBJ2-7|13|TRBV10-3|-
CAIRDPGLYEQYF
>TRBJ2-5|16|TRBV7-4|-
CASSPSGATPQETQYF
>TRBJ1-2|12|TRBV12-3/TRBV12-4|-
CASSRELYGYTF
>TRBJ1-2|17|TRBV7-2|-
CASRSDSGATFNYGYTF
>TRBJ1-2|15|TRBV4-3|-
CASSPGNGLWDGYTF
>TRBJ2-1|15|TRBV11-3|-
CASSLGFHPYNEQFF
>TRBJ2-5|13|TRBV7-4|TRBD1
CASGPTGLWSQYF
>TRBJ2-1|12|TRBV6-2/TRBV6-3|-
CASAKGRNEQFF
>TRBJ2-5|15|TRBV28|-
CASSSSGPYQETQYF
>TRBJ2-3|15|TRBV5-4|-
CASSFKLAGTDTQYF
>TRBJ2-7|15|TRBV5-8|-
CASSLAGYTSYEQYF
>TRBJ1-5|17|TRBV6-6|-
CASSYRSTRKSNQPQHF
>TRBJ1-1|15|TRBV11-3|-
CASSLVESGGTEAFF
>TRBJ2-1|15|TRBV12-3/TRBV12-4|TRBD2
CASIRTSVGYNEQFF
>TRBJ1-6|14|TRBV5-4|-
CASSLDIRNSPLHF
>TRBJ1-5|13|TRBV20-1|-
CSADGGSDQPQHF
>TRBJ2-7|14|TRBV28|TRBD1
CASGNTGGGYEQYF
>TRBJ2-1|16|TRBV19|TRBD2
CASSIFALAGYNEQFF
>TRBJ2-3|14|TRBV6-1|-
CASSVGRTTDTQYF
>TRBJ2-2|14|TRBV5-1|-
CASARTTNTGELFF
>TRBJ2-7|17|TRBV5-1|TRBD2
CASSPGLAGGFAYEQYF
>TRBJ2-2|14|TRBV19|-
CASSMVENTGELFF
>TRBJ2-1|15|TRBV2|TRBD2
CASRGTSGRFFEQFF
>TRBJ2-1|20|TRBV25-1|TRBD2
CASSESYMSGRAERHNEQFF
>TRBJ1-6|15|TRBV28|TRBD1
CASSAGTGRNSPLHF
>TRBJ1-5|14|TRBV7-6|-
CASSLGGVNQPQHF
>TRBJ2-1|17|TRBV7-9|TRBD2
CASSPPTSSGPYNEQFF
>TRBJ2-5|15|TRBV7-8|-
CASSLIRGGGETQYF
>TRBJ2-1|14|TRBV6-2/TRBV6-3|TRBD1
CASSRGTGYNEQFF
>TRBJ2-1|15|TRBV7-8|-
CASSLEGSRYNEQFF
>TRBJ1-2|13|TRBV12-3/TRBV12-4|-
CASSSSWQGGYTF